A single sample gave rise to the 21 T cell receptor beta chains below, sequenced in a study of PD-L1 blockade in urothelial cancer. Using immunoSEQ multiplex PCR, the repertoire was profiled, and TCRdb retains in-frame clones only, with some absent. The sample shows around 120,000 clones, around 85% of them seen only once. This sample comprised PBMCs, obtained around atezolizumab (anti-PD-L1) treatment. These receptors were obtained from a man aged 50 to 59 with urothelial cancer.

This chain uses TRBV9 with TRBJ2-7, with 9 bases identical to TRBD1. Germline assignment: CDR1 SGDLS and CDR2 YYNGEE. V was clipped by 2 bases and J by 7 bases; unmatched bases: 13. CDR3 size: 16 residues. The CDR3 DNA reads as TGTGCCAGCAGCGTGTCCCCCGCTGGGGGACAGGGTGAGCAGTACTTC. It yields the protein CASSVSPAGGQGEQYF.

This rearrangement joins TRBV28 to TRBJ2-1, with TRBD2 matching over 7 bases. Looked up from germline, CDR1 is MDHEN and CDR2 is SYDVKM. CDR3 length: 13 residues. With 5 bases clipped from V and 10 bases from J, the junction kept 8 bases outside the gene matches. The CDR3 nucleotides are TGTGCCAGCAGTCAAAAACTAGCGAGGGAGCAGTTCTTC. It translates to CASSQKLAREQFF.

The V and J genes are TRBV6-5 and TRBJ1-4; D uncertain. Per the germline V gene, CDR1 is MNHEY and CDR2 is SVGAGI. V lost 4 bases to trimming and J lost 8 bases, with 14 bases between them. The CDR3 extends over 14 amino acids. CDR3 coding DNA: TGTGCCAGCAGTTTCTCATGGCAGGTCGAAAAACTGTTTTTT. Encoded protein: CASSFSWQVEKLFF.

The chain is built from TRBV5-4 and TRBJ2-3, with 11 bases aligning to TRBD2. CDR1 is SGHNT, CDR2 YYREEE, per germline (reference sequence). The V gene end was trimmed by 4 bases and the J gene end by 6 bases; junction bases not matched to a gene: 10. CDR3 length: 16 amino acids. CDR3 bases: TGTGCCAGCAGCGGGACTCTAGCGGGAGGACCGGATACGCAGTATTTT. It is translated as CASSGTLAGGPDTQYF.

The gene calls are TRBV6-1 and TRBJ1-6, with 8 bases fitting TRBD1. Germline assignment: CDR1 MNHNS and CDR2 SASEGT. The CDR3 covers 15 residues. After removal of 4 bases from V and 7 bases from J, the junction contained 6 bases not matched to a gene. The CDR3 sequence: CASSGLDRVNSPLHF. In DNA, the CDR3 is TGTGCCAGCAGTGGACTGGACAGGGTGAATTCACCCCTCCACTTT.

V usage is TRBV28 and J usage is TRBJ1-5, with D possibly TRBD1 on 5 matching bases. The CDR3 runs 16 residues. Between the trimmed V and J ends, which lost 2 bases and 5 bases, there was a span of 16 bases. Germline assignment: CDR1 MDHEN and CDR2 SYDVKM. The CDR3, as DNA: TGTGCCAGCAGTTTAAAGGCCCAGGGTGGCGATCAGCCCCAGCATTTT. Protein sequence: CASSLKAQGGDQPQHF.

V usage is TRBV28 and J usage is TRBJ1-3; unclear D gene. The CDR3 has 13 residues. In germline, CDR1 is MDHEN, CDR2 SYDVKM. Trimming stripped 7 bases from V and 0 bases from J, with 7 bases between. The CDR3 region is CASMAFSGNTIYF. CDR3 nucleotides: TGTGCCAGCATGGCCTTCTCTGGAAACACCATATATTTT.

CDR3 sequence: CAGRDRHNSPLHF. DNA for the CDR3: TGTGCCGGCCGGGACAGGCACAATTCACCCCTCCACTTT. V is TRBV30 and J is TRBJ1-6, with 8 bases that match TRBD1. In germline, CDR1 is GTSNPN, CDR2 SVGIG (reference sequence). The CDR3 totals 13 residues. J was trimmed by 7 bases and V by 8 bases; bases with no gene match: 7.

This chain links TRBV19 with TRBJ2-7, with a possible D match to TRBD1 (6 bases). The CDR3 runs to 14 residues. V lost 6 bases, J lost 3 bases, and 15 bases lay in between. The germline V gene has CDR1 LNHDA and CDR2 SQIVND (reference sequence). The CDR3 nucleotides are TGTGCCAGTAGCAGAGGGGGTTTCCTCTACGAGCAGTACTTC. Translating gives CASSRGGFLYEQYF.

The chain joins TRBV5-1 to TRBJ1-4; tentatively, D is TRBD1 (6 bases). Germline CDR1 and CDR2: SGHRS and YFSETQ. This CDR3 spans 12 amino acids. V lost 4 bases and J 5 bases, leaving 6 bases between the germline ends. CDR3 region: CASSQGNEKLFF. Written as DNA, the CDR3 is TGCGCCAGCAGCCAGGGGAATGAAAAACTGTTTTTT.

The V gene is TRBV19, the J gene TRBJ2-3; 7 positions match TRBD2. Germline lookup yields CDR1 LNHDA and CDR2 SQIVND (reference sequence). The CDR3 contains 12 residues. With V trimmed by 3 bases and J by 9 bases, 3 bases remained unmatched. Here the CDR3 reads CASSIGLGTQYF. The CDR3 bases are TGTGCCAGTAGTATTGGACTAGGAACGCAGTATTTT.

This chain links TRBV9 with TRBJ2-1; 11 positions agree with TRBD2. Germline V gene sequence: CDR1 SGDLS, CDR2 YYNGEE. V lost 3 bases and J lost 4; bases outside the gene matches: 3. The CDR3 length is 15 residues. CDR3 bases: TGTGCCAGCAGCGCTAGACTAGCGGGGTACAATGAGCAGTTCTTC. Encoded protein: CASSARLAGYNEQFF.

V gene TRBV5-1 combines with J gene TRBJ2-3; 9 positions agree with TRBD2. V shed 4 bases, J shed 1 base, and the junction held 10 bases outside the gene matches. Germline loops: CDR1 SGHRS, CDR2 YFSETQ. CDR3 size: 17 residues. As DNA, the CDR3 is TGCGCCAGCAGCCTCAAGCAAGCGGGAGGCGGCACAGATACGCAGTATTTT. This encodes CASSLKQAGGGTDTQYF. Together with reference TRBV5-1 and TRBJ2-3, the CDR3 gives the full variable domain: KAGVTQTPRYLIKTRGQQVTLSCSPISGHRSVSWYQQTPGQGLQFLFEYFSETQRNKGNFPGRFSGRQFSNSRSEMNVSTLELGDSALYLCASSLKQAGGGTDTQYFGPGTRLTVL.

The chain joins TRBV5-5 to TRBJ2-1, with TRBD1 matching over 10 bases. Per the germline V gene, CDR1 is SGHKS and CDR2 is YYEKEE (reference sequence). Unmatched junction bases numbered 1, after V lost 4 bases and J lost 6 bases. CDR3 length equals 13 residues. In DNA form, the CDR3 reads TGTGCCAGCAGCGGGGACAGGGGCAATGAGCAGTTCTTC. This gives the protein CASSGDRGNEQFF. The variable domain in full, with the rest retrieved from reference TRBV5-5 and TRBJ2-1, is DAGVTQSPTHLIKTRGQQVTLRCSPISGHKSVSWYQQVLGQGPQFIFQYYEKEERGRGNFPDRFSARQFPNYSSELNVNALLLGDSALYLCASSGDRGNEQFFGPGTRLTVL.

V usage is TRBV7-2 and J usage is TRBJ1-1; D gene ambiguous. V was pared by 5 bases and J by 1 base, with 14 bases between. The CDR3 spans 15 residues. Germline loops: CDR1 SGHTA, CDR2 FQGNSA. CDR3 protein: CASSNWAQRNTEAFF. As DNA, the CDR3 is TGTGCCAGCAGCAACTGGGCCCAGAGGAACACTGAAGCTTTCTTT.

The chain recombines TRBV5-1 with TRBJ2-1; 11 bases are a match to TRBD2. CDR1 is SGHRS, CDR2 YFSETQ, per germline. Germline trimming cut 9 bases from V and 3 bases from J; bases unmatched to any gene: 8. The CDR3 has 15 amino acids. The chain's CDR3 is CATRLAGSFYNEQFF. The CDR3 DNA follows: TGCGCCACCCGACTAGCGGGATCATTCTACAATGAGCAGTTCTTC. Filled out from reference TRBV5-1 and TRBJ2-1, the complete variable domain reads KAGVTQTPRYLIKTRGQQVTLSCSPISGHRSVSWYQQTPGQGLQFLFEYFSETQRNKGNFPGRFSGRQFSNSRSEMNVSTLELGDSALYLCATRLAGSFYNEQFFGPGTRLTVL.

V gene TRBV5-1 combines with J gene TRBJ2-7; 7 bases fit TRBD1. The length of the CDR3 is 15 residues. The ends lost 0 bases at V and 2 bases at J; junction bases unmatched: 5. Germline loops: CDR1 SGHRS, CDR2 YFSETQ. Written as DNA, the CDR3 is TGCGCCAGCAGCTTGGGGGGGACAGCACCCTACGAGCAGTACTTC. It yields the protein CASSLGGTAPYEQYF.

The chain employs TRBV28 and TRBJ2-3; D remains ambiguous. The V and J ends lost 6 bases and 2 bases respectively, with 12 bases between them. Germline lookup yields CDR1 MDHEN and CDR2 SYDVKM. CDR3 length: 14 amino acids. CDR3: CASRSRKVTDTQYF. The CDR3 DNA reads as TGTGCCAGCAGATCTAGGAAGGTCACAGATACGCAGTATTTT.

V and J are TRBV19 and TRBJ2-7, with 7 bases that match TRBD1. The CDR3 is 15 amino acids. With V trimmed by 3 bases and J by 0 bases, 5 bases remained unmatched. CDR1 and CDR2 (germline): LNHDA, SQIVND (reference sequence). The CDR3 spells CASSIGQVFSYEQYF. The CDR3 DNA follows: TGTGCCAGTAGTATCGGACAGGTGTTCTCCTACGAGCAGTACTTC.

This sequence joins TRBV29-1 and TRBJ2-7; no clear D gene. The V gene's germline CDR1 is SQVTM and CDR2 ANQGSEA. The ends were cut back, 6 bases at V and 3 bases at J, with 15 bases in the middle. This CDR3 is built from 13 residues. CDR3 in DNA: TGCAGCGTATCCGTGACCAACAGCTACGAGCAGTACTTC. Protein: CSVSVTNSYEQYF.

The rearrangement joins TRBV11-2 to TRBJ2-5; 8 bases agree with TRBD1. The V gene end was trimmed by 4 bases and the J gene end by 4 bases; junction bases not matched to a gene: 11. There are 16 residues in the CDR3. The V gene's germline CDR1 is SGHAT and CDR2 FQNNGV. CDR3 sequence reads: CASSSRRQGWGETQYF. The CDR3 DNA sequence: TGTGCCAGCAGCTCCCGGAGACAGGGGTGGGGAGAGACCCAGTACTTC.